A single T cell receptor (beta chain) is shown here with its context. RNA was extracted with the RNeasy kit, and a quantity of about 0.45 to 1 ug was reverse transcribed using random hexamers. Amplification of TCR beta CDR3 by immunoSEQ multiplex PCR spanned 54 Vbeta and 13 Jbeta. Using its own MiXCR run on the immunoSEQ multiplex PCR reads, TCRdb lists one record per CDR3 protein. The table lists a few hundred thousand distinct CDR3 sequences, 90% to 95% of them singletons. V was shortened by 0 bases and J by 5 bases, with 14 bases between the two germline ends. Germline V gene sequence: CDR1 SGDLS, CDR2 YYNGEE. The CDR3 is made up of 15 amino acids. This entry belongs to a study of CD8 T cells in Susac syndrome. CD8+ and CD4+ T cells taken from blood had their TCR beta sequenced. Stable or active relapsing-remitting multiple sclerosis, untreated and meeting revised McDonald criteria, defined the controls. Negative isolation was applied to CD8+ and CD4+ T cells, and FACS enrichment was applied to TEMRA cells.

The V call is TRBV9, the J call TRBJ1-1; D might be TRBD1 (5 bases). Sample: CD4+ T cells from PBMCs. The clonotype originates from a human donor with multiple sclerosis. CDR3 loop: CASSVGSGGLTEAFF. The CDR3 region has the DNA TGTGCCAGCAGCGTAGGATCGGGGGGATTAACTGAAGCTTTCTTT.